The text below deals with one T cell receptor beta chain. Its antigen is not known. TCRdb keeps only in-frame clones here, not all; method: immunoSEQ multiplex PCR. The sample lists 32,000 or so clones, 60% to 85% occurring once. Unexposed donor CD4+ T cells date from about 2011-2018, before the COVID-19 pandemic. Isolation of CD4+ T cells took place after about eleven days in culture. This sample stems from a study of CD4 T cells in relation to SARS-CoV-2 and coronaviruses. Per the germline V gene, CDR1 is WSHSY and CDR2 is SAAADI. The V end lost 8 bases, the J end lost 8 bases, and 13 bases lay between the germline ends. The CDR3 has 13 residues.

This receptor was identified in a human donor in good health. The sequenced sample consisted of CD4+ T cells from PBMCs, cultured in vitro. The V gene is TRBV10-2, the J gene TRBJ1-6; D is undetermined. CDR3 DNA: TGCGCCAGCGTCCGGGAGGGTGATTCACCCCTCCACTTT. Its translation is CASVREGDSPLHF.